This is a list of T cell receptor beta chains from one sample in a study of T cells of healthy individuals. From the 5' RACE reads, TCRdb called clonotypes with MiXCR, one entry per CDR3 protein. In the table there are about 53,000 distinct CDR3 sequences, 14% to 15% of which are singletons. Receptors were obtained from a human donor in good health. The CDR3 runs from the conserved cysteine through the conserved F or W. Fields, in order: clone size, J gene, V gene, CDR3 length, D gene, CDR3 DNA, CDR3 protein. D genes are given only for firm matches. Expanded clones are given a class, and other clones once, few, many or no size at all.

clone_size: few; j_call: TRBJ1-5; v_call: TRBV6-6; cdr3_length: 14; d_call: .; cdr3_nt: TGTGCCACCATGGGTCGGGAAAGCAATCAGCCCCAGCATTTT; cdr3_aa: CATMGRESNQPQHF
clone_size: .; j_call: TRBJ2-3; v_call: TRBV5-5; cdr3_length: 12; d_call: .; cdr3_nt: TGTGCCAGCAGCTTGAACGGAGATACGCAGTATTTT; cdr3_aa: CASSLNGDTQYF
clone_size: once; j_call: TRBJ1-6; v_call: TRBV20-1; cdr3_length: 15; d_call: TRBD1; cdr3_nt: TGCAGTGCTAGATCCGGGACAGGGGCGGGATTGGGTCTCCACTTT; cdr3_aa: CSARSGTGAGLGLHF
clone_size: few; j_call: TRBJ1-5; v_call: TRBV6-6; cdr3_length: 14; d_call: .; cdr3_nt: TGTGCCAGCGGACGCTATGGCAACAATCAGCCCCAGCATTTT; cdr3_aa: CASGRYGNNQPQHF
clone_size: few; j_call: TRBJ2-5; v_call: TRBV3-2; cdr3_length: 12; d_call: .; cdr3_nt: TGTGCCAGCAGCCAAGATGGGGAGACCCAGTACTTC; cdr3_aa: CASSQDGETQYF
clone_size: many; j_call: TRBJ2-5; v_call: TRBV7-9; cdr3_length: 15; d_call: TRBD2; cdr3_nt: TGTGCCAGCAGCACTCTAGCGGACCCCCAAGAGACCCAGTACTTC; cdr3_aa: CASSTLADPQETQYF
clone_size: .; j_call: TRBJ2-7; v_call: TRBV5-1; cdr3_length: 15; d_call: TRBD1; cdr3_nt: TGCGCCAGCAGCTTGGACCAGGGGGCGACCTACGAGCAGTACTTC; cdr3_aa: CASSLDQGATYEQYF
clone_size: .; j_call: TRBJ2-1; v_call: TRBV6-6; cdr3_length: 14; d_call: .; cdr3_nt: TGTGCCAGCAGTTTAGTAGGGTCCTACAATGAGCAGTTCTTC; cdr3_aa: CASSLVGSYNEQFF
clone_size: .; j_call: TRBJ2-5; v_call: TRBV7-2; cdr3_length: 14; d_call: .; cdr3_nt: TGTGCCAGCAGCTTAACTAGAGAGGTACAGACCCAGTACTTC; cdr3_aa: CASSLTREVQTQYF
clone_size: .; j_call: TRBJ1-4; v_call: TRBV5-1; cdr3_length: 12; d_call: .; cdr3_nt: TGCGCCAGCAGCCAAACTAATGAAAAACTGTTTTTT; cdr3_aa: CASSQTNEKLFF
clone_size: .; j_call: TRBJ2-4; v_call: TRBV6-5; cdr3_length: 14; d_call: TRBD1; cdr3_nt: TGTGCCAGCAGTTTTCTGGGACAGAAAAACATTCAGTACTTC; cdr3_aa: CASSFLGQKNIQYF
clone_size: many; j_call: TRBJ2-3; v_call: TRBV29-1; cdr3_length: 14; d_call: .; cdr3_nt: TGCAGCGTTGGGGATTTCTCCCACACAGATACGCAGTATTTT; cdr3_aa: CSVGDFSHTDTQYF
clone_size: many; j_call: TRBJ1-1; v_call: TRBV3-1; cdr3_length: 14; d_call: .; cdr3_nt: TGTGCCAGCAGCCAAGGTCGGGGGAACACTGAAGCTTTCTTT; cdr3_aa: CASSQGRGNTEAFF
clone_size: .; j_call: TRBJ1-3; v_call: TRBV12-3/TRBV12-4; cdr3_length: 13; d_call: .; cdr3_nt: TGTGCCAGCAGTTTATCATCTGGAAACACCATATATTTT; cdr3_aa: CASSLSSGNTIYF
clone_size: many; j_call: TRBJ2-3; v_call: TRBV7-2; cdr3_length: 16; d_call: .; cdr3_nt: TGTGCCAGCAGCCTACAGGCTTCGGGTTACACAGATACGCAGTATTTT; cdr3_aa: CASSLQASGYTDTQYF
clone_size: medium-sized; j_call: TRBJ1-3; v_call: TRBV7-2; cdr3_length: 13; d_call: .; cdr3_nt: TGTGCCAGCAGCCCCGGGGGAAAAAACACCATATATTTT; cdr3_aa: CASSPGGKNTIYF
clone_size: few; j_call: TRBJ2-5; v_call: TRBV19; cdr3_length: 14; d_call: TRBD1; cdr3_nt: TGTGCCAGTAGTCCCAGACAGGGACGGGAGACCCAGTACTTC; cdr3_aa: CASSPRQGRETQYF
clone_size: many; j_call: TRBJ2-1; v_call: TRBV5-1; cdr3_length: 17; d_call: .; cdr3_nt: TGCGCCAGCAGCTTGCACAGTGGGAGTAGCTCCTACAATGAGCAGTTCTTC; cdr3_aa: CASSLHSGSSSYNEQFF
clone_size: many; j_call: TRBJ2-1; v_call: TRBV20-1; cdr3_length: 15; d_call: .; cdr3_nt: TGCAGTGCTTCTCACACTAGAGGCCCCTACAATGAGCAGTTCTTC; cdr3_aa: CSASHTRGPYNEQFF
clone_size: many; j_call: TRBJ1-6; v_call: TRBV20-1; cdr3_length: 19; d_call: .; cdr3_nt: TGCAGTGCTAGAGATCCCCGGTTCACCATGAGCTCCTATAATTCACCCCTCCACTTT; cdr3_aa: CSARDPRFTMSSYNSPLHF
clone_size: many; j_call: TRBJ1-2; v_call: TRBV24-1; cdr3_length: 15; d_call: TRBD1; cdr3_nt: TGTGCCACCAGTGACCACAGGGGGCTTGAATATGGCTACACCTTC; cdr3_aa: CATSDHRGLEYGYTF
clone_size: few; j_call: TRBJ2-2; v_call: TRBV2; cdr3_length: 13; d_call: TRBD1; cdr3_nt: TGTGCCAGCAGTGCACAGGGGCCCGGGGAGCTGTTTTTT; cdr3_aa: CASSAQGPGELFF
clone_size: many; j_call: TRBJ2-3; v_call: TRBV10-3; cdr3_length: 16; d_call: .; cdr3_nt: TGTGCCATCAGTGAGTCTATTAGCGGAAACACAGATACGCAGTATTTT; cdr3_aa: CAISESISGNTDTQYF
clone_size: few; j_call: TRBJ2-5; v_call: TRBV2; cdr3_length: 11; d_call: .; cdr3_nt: TGTGCCAGCAGTCCTAAGGCGACCCAGTACTTC; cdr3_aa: CASSPKATQYF
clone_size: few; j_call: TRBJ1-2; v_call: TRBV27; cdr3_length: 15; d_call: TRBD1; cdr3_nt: TGTGCCAGCAGTTTATCGGCCAGGGGGATCTATGGCTACACCTTC; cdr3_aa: CASSLSARGIYGYTF
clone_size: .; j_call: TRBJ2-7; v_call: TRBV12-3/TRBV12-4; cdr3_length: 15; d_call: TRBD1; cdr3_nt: TGTGCCAGCAGGAACTTGGGACAGGGGACCTACGAGCAGTACTTC; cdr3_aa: CASRNLGQGTYEQYF
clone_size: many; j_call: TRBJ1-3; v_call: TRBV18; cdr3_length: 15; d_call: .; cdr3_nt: TGTGCCAGCTCACCCCCAGGAAACTCTGGAAACACCATATATTTT; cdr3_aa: CASSPPGNSGNTIYF
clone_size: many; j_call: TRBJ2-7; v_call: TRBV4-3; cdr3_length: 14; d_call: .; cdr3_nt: TGCGCCAGCAGCAACAAATTTCGCTCCTACGAGCAGTACTTC; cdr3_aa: CASSNKFRSYEQYF
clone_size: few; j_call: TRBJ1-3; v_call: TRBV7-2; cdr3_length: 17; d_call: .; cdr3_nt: TGTGCCAGCAGCTTAGGTTGGACCTCTAATGCTGGAAACACCATATATTTT; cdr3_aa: CASSLGWTSNAGNTIYF
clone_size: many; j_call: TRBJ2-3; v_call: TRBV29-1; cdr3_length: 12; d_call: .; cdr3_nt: TGCAGCGTTGAGTCGCAGGCGGATACGCAGTATTTT; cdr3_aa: CSVESQADTQYF
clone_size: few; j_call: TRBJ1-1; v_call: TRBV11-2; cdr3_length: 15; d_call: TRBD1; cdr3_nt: TGTGCCAGCAGCTCGGGACAGCTTATGAACACTGAAGCTTTCTTT; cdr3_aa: CASSSGQLMNTEAFF
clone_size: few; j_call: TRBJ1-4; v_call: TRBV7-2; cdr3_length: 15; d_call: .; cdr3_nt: TGTGCCAGCAGCTTAGTGGGCAGGGTTGGAGAAAAACTGTTTTTT; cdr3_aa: CASSLVGRVGEKLFF
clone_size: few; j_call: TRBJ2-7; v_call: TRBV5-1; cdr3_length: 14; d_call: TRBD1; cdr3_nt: TGCGCCAGCAGCTCGGGACAGGGGGCCTACGAGCAGTACTTC; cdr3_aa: CASSSGQGAYEQYF
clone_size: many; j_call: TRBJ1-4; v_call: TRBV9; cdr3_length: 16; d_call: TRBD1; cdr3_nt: TGTGCCAGCAGCGGCTCAGGGGGAGGTAGAGGTGAAAAACTGTTTTTT; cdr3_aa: CASSGSGGGRGEKLFF
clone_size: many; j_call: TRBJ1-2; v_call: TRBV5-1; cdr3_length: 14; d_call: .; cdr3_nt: TGCGCCAGCAGCCCCGGACCCGGGGAGTTCGGCTACACCTTC; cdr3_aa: CASSPGPGEFGYTF
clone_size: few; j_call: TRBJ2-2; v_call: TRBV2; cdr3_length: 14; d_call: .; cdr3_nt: TGTGCCAGCAGTGTTAACCCCAACACCGGGGAGCTGTTTTTT; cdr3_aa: CASSVNPNTGELFF
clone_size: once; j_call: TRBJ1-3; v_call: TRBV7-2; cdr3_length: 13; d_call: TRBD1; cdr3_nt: TGTGCCAGCAGCTGGACAGGGTCGGACACCATATATTTT; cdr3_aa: CASSWTGSDTIYF
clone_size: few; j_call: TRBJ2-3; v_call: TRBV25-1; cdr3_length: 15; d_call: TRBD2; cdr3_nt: TGTGCCAGCGGGCCCGGGCGGGAGTATACAGATACGCAGTATTTT; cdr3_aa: CASGPGREYTDTQYF
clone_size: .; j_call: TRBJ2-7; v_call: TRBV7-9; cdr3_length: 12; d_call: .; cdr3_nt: TGTGCCAGCAGCGCCGAAACTCTCGAGCAGTACTTC; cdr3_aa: CASSAETLEQYF
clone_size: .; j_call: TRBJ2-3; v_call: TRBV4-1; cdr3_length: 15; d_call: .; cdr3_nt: TGCGCCAGCAGCCAAGTAGGGAGGGGGGAGGCGGTCCACCGCTTT; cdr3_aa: CASSQVGRGEAVHRF
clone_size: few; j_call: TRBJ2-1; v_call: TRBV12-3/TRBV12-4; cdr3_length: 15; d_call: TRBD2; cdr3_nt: TGTGCCAGCAGTTTTGGGCCTAGCGGGACGGGGGAGCAGTTCTTC; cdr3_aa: CASSFGPSGTGEQFF
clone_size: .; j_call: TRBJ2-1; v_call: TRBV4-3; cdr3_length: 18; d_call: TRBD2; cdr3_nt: TGCGCCAGCAGCCAGGGATCATCCGGGACTAGGGGTATCGATGAGCAGTTCTTC; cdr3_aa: CASSQGSSGTRGIDEQFF
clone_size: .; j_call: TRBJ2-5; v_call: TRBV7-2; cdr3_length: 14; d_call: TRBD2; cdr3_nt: TGTGCCAGCAGCCCGGGACTAGCGGAAGAGACCCAGTACTTC; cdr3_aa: CASSPGLAEETQYF